These T cell receptor beta chains were read from a single sample in a study of CXCR3-negative and CXCR3-positive naive CD8 T cells. TCRdb reprocessed the 5' RACE reads; each CDR3 protein has one entry and no DNA is given. The data show 150,000 or so distinct CDR3 sequences, and the top ten clones hold nearly 0.5%. Sequenced input: naive CXCR3+ CD8+ T cells from blood. The origin of the receptors is a human donor in good health. Some clones in this sample may be carry-over from other donors' samples. CDR3s include the opening cysteine and the closing phenylalanine or tryptophan.

V	J	CDR3
TRBV10-3	TRBJ2-1	CAISDWVSLNSYNEQFF
TRBV28	TRBJ1-5	CASSFPRTGTSNQPQHF
TRBV2	TRBJ1-1	CASSRPAGSTEAFF
TRBV5-4	TRBJ2-7	CASSPWTSGAYEQYF
TRBV15	TRBJ1-6	CATRQERDYNSPLHF
TRBV6-5	TRBJ1-2	CASGLQPTGELGHLGGYTF
TRBV5-1	TRBJ2-7	CASINDREGEQYF
TRBV6-5	TRBJ2-3	CASSKETGARTDTQYF
TRBV6-5	TRBJ1-5	CASSTPGQGIGGNQPQHF
TRBV9	TRBJ2-1	CASSPQGDGYNEQFF
TRBV7-6	TRBJ1-2	CASSLTGSNGYTF
TRBV7-2	TRBJ2-7	CASSFLAGGHPYSYEQYF
TRBV9	TRBJ2-1	CASSPLGDEQFF
TRBV6-6	TRBJ2-5	CASLELGSKKTQYF
TRBV11-3	TRBJ2-3	CASSQAGGRDTQYF
TRBV12-3/TRBV12-4	TRBJ2-1	CASSSLGGGTYNEQFF
TRBV10-3	TRBJ2-3	CAISESGADTQYF
TRBV28	TRBJ2-1	CASSPLGTFEQFF
TRBV24-1	TRBJ2-4	CATSDWFRGLPREKAKNIQYF
TRBV14	TRBJ2-3	CASSQGTTDTDTQYF
TRBV19	TRBJ1-2	CASGNEQGATLYYGYTF
TRBV20-1	TRBJ2-7	CSGAGRNSYEQYF
TRBV28	TRBJ1-5	CASSSDTNSNQPQHF
TRBV7-8	TRBJ2-3	CASSSHDGSGTDTQYF
TRBV7-9	TRBJ2-1	CASSFSQAPAYNEQFF
TRBV3-1	TRBJ1-5	CASRQGNQPQHF
TRBV30	TRBJ1-2	CAWFGSRGLDYGYTF
TRBV10-3	TRBJ2-1	CAATGGLLNEQFF
TRBV6-5	TRBJ2-5	CASSYLTGTLYF
TRBV24-1	TRBJ2-1	CATSDLLPEGQFF
TRBV28	TRBJ2-2	CASSGRINPGELFF
TRBV28	TRBJ2-5	CASSFTLGGFLSETQYF
TRBV10-3	TRBJ2-7	CAIRAGGYEQYF
TRBV12-3/TRBV12-4	TRBJ2-1	CASSSSGTQNNEQFF
TRBV20-1	TRBJ2-3	CSARGDPSTDTQYF
TRBV7-9	TRBJ2-7	CASSPRDRGSYEQYF
TRBV29-1	TRBJ2-6	CSVESGTTTGANVLTF
TRBV12-5	TRBJ1-2	CASGLVTEGTYGYTF
TRBV14	TRBJ2-7	CASSQGGDLYEQYF
TRBV5-6	TRBJ2-1	CASSFVQYNEQFF
TRBV6-5	TRBJ1-5	CASSYSVDQPQHF
TRBV27	TRBJ1-2	CASSSTGGLGYTF
TRBV10-3	TRBJ1-2	CAISGDRWAYGYTF
TRBV5-6	TRBJ2-1	CASSLRGWNEQFF
TRBV27	TRBJ1-1	CASSYGQENTEAFF
TRBV2	TRBJ1-3	CASSEYRRSGNTIYF
TRBV29-1	TRBJ1-3	CSVGVLWGLEGNTIYF
TRBV20-1	TRBJ2-7	CSARDLQGTLYEQYF
TRBV28	TRBJ2-7	CASSLQRRVYEQYF
TRBV20-1	TRBJ2-1	CSARAWSGGAPSDEQFF
TRBV7-9	TRBJ2-3	CASSPPGDPDTQYF
TRBV29-1	TRBJ2-1	CSVLDSYNEQFF
TRBV13	TRBJ2-3	CASSLGGSGKSDTQYF
TRBV27	TRBJ2-1	CASSLSGTSYNEQFF
TRBV7-9	TRBJ2-7	CASSPNRGPAYEQYF
TRBV7-9	TRBJ1-1	CASSLEPAGNTEAFF
TRBV4-3	TRBJ2-1	CASSQDPIAGKYNEQFF
TRBV19	TRBJ2-7	CASSAGTDVYYEQYF
TRBV11-1	TRBJ2-5	CASSPGTGGWTSVLSDQETQYF
TRBV6-6	TRBJ2-5	CASSYPALAGGQETQYF